The present TCR beta chain was sequenced within a study of T cell changes during pregnancy in multiple sclerosis. Some clones are missing from TCRdb's copy, which holds only in-frame ones; the method was immunoSEQ multiplex PCR. The top ten clones hold roughly 5.7% of a sample with 30,000 to 40,000 clones, roughly 90% of them seen once. The source is a female donor in good health, enrolled as a control in a pregnancy study. The starting material was peripheral blood, obtained in the third trimester of pregnancy.

The CDR3 bases are TGTGCCAGCAGCTTAGTTGGCAGCTCTGGAAACACCATATATTTT. It codes for CASSLVGSSGNTIYF. The chain couples TRBV7-8 to TRBJ1-3; D gene uncertain. CDR3 length: 15 residues. Germline V gene data show CDR1 as SGHVS and CDR2 as FQNEAQ. Between the trimmed V and J ends, which lost 1 base and 0 bases, there was a span of 7 bases.